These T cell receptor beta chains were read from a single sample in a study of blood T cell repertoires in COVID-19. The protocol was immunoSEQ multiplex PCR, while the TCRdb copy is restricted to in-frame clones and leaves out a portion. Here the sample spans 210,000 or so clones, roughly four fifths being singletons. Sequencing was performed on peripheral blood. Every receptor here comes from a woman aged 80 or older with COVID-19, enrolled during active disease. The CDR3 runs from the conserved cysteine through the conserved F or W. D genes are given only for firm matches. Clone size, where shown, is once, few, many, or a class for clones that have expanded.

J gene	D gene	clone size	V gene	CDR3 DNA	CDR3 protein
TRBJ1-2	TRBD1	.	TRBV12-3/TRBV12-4	TGTGCCAGCAGTTTCGGTCAGGGGGCTTCCTACACCTTC	CASSFGQGASYTF
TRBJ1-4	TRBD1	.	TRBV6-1	TGTGCCAGCAGTGATCAGGGGGGTAATGAAAAACTGTTTTTT	CASSDQGGNEKLFF
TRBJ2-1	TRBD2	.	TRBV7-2	TGTGCCAGCAGCCCATTTTCCGGAGCGGGGGGGCTCAATGAGCAGTTCTTC	CASSPFSGAGGLNEQFF
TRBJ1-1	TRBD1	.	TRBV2	TGTGCCAGCACAAGATTGGGGCAATCCCGGGACAGGGGGAACACTGAAGCTTTCTTT	CASTRLGQSRDRGNTEAFF
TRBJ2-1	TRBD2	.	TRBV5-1	TGCGCCAGCAGCCTCGGGACTAGCGGGAGGATCAATGAGCAGTTCTTC	CASSLGTSGRINEQFF
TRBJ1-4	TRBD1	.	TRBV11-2	TGTGCCAGCAGCTTAGATGGGACAGGGTTGAAACTGTTTTTT	CASSLDGTGLKLFF
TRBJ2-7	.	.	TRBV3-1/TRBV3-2	TGTGCCAGCAGTAATAGCAGAGCCTACGAGCAGTACTTC	CASSNSRAYEQYF
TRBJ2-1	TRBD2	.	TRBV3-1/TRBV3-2	TGTGCCAGCAGCGGGACTAATTGGGGCAATGAGCAGTTCTTC	CASSGTNWGNEQFF
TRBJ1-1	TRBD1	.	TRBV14	TGTGCCAGCAGCCGATGGACAGGCATGAACACTGAAGCTTTCTTT	CASSRWTGMNTEAFF
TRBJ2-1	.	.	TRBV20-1	TGCAGTGCTAGACAGTACAATGAGCAGTTCTTC	CSARQYNEQFF
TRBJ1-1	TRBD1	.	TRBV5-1	TGCGCCAGCAGTCAGGGGGCCCCTTTCGAAGCTTTCTTT	CASSQGAPFEAFF
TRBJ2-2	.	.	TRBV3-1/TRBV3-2	TGTGCCACCCAAGACTCAGGGCGGACCGGGGAGCTGTTTTTT	CATQDSGRTGELFF
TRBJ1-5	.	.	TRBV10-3	TGTGCCATCAGTGAGACAGGGATTAGCAATCAGCCCCAGCATTTT	CAISETGISNQPQHF
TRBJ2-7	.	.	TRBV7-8	TGTGCCAGCAGCTCCAGCCGGGACTACGAGCAGTACTTC	CASSSSRDYEQYF
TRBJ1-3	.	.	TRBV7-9	TGTGCCAGCAGCTTAGCAGGGGGCTCTGGAAACACCATATATTTT	CASSLAGGSGNTIYF
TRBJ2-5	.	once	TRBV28	TGTGCCAGCTCAAACACCCCTTTACGAGAGACCCAGTACTTC	CASSNTPLRETQYF
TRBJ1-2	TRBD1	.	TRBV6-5	TGTGCCAGCAGTTTCGGACAGGGCGGGTATGGCTACACCTTC	CASSFGQGGYGYTF
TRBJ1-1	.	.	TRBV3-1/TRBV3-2	TGTGCCAGCAGCCAAGGAGGGCCTGAGGCTTTCTTT	CASSQGGPEAFF
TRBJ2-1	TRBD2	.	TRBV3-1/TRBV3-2	TGTGCCAGCAGCCAAGATGGGAGGGGTGAGCAGTTCTTC	CASSQDGRGEQFF
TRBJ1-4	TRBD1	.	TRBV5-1	TGCGCCAGCAGCTTGGGGACAGGGGACCGAGGTGAAAAACTGTTTTTT	CASSLGTGDRGEKLFF
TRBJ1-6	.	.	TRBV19	TGTGCCAGTAGCTCAGACAGGCGCGAATATAATTCACCCCTCCACTTT	CASSSDRREYNSPLHF
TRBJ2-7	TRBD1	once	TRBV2	TGTGCCAGCAGGGACAGGGGGGACGAGCAGTACTTC	CASRDRGDEQYF